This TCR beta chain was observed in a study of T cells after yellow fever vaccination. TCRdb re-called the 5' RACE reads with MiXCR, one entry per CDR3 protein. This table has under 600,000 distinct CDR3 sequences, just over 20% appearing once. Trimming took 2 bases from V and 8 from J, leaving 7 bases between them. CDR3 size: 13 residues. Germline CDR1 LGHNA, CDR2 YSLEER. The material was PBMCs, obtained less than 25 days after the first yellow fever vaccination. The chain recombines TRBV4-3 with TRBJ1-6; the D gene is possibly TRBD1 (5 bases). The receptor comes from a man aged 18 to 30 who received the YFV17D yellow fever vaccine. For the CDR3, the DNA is TGCGCCAGCAGCCAATGGGGGGATTCACCCCTCCACTTT. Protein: CASSQWGDSPLHF.